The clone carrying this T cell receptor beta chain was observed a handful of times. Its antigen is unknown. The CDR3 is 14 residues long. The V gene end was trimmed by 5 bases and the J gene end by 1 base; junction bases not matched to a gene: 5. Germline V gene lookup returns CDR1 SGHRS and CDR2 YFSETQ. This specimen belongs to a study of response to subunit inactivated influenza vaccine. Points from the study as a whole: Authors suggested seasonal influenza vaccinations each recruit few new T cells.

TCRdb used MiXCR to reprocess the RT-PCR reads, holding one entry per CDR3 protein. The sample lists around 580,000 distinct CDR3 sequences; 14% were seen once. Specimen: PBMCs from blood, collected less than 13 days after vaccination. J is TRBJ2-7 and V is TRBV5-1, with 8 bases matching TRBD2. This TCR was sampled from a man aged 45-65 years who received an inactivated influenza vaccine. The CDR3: CASSFTSGSYEQYF. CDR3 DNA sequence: TGCGCCAGCAGTTTCACTAGCGGATCCTACGAGCAGTACTTC. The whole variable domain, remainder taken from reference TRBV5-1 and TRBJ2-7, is KAGVTQTPRYLIKTRGQQVTLSCSPISGHRSVSWYQQTPGQGLQFLFEYFSETQRNKGNFPGRFSGRQFSNSRSEMNVSTLELGDSALYLCASSFTSGSYEQYFGPGTRLTVT.